A selection of T cell receptor beta chains follows, all from one sample in a study of blood T cell repertoires in COVID-19. Profiling relied on immunoSEQ multiplex PCR, and the TCRdb table lists in-frame clones only, not all of them. The sample holds over 80,000 clones, 91% seen once. The sequenced sample was peripheral blood. These receptors originate from a human donor with active COVID-19. The donor label of this sample is uncertain. Each CDR3 is given with its conserved first and last residue. Fields, in order: CDR3 protein, CDR3 DNA, V gene, clone size, J gene, CDR3 length, D gene. The D gene is left open where the match is weak. Clone size appears in some rows only: once, few, many, or a class for an expanded clone.

CDR3: CASSQGGSVSYEQYF
DNA: TGTGCCAGCAGCCAAGGTGGCTCCGTTTCCTACGAGCAGTACTTC
V: TRBV4-2
size: few
J: TRBJ2-7
length: 15
D: -

CDR3: CAWHGSDTEAFF
DNA: TGTGCCTGGCACGGGAGCGACACTGAAGCTTTCTTT
V: TRBV30
size: -
J: TRBJ1-1
length: 12
D: -

CDR3: CASSESSSGPRRRWRGSYNEQFF
DNA: TGCGCCAGCAGTGAGTCGTCTTCGGGGCCCCGGCGGAGGTGGCGGGGCTCCTACAATGAGCAGTTCTTC
V: TRBV10-1
size: -
J: TRBJ2-1
length: 23
D: -

CDR3: CASSYEGSGAGGELFF
DNA: TGTGCCAGCAGTTACGAAGGAAGCGGGGCGGGCGGGGAGCTGTTTTTT
V: TRBV6-6
size: -
J: TRBJ2-2
length: 16
D: TRBD2

CDR3: CAISGQVGNTIYF
DNA: TGTGCCATCAGTGGACAGGTTGGAAACACCATATATTTT
V: TRBV10-3
size: -
J: TRBJ1-3
length: 13
D: -

CDR3: CASSEALRDYYGYTF
DNA: TGTGCCAGCAGTGAAGCGCTTCGAGACTACTATGGCTACACCTTC
V: TRBV2
size: -
J: TRBJ1-2
length: 15
D: -

CDR3: CASSFWQGINEQFF
DNA: TGTGCCAGCAGCTTTTGGCAGGGGATCAATGAGCAGTTCTTC
V: TRBV7-2
size: -
J: TRBJ2-1
length: 14
D: -

CDR3: CASSGSGQGNSPLHF
DNA: TGTGCCAGCAGCGGGTCTGGACAGGGAAATTCACCCCTCCACTTT
V: TRBV9
size: -
J: TRBJ1-6
length: 15
D: TRBD1

CDR3: CASSYGGGDGPYEQYF
DNA: TGTGCCAGCAGTTACGGCGGCGGGGACGGACCCTACGAGCAGTACTTC
V: TRBV27
size: -
J: TRBJ2-7
length: 16
D: -

CDR3: CASRLRDANTGELFF
DNA: TGTGCCAGCAGGCTCAGGGATGCGAACACCGGGGAGCTGTTTTTT
V: TRBV21-1
size: -
J: TRBJ2-2
length: 15
D: -

CDR3: CASSFSGTSEWTDTQYF
DNA: TGTGCCAGCAGCTTCTCCGGGACTAGCGAATGGACAGATACGCAGTATTTT
V: TRBV13
size: once
J: TRBJ2-3
length: 17
D: TRBD2

CDR3: CASTIDRVVTEAFF
DNA: TGTGCCAGTACCATAGACAGGGTGGTCACTGAAGCTTTCTTT
V: TRBV19
size: -
J: TRBJ1-1
length: 14
D: TRBD1

CDR3: CASSNQRAGDTGELFF
DNA: TGCGCCAGCAGTAACCAGAGGGCGGGGGACACCGGGGAGCTGTTTTTT
V: TRBV5-1
size: -
J: TRBJ2-2
length: 16
D: TRBD2

CDR3: CASSLDGIYSNIQYF
DNA: TGCGCCAGCAGCTTGGACGGGATCTACTCGAACATTCAGTACTTC
V: TRBV5-1
size: -
J: TRBJ2-4
length: 15
D: -

CDR3: CASSLGQDYGYTF
DNA: TGCGCCAGCAGCTTGGGACAGGACTATGGCTACACCTTC
V: TRBV5-1
size: -
J: TRBJ1-2
length: 13
D: -

CDR3: CASSPDSAGELFF
DNA: TGCGCCAGCAGCCCGGACAGTGCCGGGGAGCTGTTTTTT
V: TRBV5-1
size: -
J: TRBJ2-2
length: 13
D: -

CDR3: CASSQDPDTDTEAFF
DNA: TGCGCCAGCAGCCAAGATCCAGACACCGACACTGAAGCTTTCTTT
V: TRBV4-3
size: once
J: TRBJ1-1
length: 15
D: -

CDR3: CASSLIGGRGNSPLHF
DNA: TGTGCCAGCAGCTTAATTGGGGGCAGGGGTAATTCACCCCTCCACTTT
V: TRBV11-2
size: -
J: TRBJ1-6
length: 16
D: -

CDR3: CASSGRTGGARNSPLHF
DNA: TGTGCCAGCAGTGGCAGGACAGGGGGCGCCCGGAATTCACCCCTCCACTTT
V: TRBV6-2/TRBV6-3
size: -
J: TRBJ1-6
length: 17
D: TRBD1

CDR3: CASSLSLAGQYSYEQYF
DNA: TGTGCCAGCAGCTTAAGTTTAGCGGGACAGTACTCCTACGAGCAGTACTTC
V: TRBV7-3
size: -
J: TRBJ2-7
length: 17
D: -

CDR3: CASSRTRSYEQYF
DNA: TGTGCCAGCAGCAGGACTCGGTCCTACGAGCAGTACTTC
V: TRBV6-5
size: -
J: TRBJ2-7
length: 13
D: -

CDR3: CASSIGKGGGTDTQYF
DNA: TGTGCCAGTAGTATAGGGAAGGGGGGGGGCACAGATACGCAGTATTTT
V: TRBV19
size: -
J: TRBJ2-3
length: 16
D: -

CDR3: CASSLGPDSFYGYTF
DNA: TGTGCCAGCAGCCTGGGCCCGGACAGCTTCTATGGCTACACCTTC
V: TRBV5-4
size: -
J: TRBJ1-2
length: 15
D: -

CDR3: CASSPNMASGYTF
DNA: TGCGCCAGCAGCCCCAACATGGCTTCTGGCTACACCTTC
V: TRBV5-1
size: -
J: TRBJ1-2
length: 13
D: -

CDR3: CASSDTGRSGNTIYF
DNA: TGTGCCAGCAGTGATACAGGGAGATCTGGAAACACCATATATTTT
V: TRBV6-1
size: -
J: TRBJ1-3
length: 15
D: -

CDR3: CASSVAGAYEQYF
DNA: TGTGCCAGCAGTGTCGCGGGAGCCTACGAGCAGTACTTC
V: TRBV2
size: few
J: TRBJ2-7
length: 13
D: TRBD2

CDR3: CASSLDGGTGELFF
DNA: TGCGCCAGCAGCTTGGACGGGGGGACCGGGGAGCTGTTTTTT
V: TRBV5-1
size: -
J: TRBJ2-2
length: 14
D: TRBD2

CDR3: CASTSDRVNTEAFF
DNA: TGTGCCAGCACCTCGGACAGGGTGAACACTGAAGCTTTCTTT
V: TRBV3-1/TRBV3-2
size: -
J: TRBJ1-1
length: 14
D: TRBD1

CDR3: CLDKAEKLFF
DNA: TGTCTGGACAAGGCCGAAAAACTGTTTTTT
V: TRBV12-3/TRBV12-4
size: -
J: TRBJ1-4
length: 10
D: -

CDR3: CASSLGTSGYNEQFF
DNA: TGCGCCAGCAGCCTGGGGACTAGCGGGTACAATGAGCAGTTCTTC
V: TRBV5-1
size: -
J: TRBJ2-1
length: 15
D: TRBD2

CDR3: CSVGAGGVTDTQYF
DNA: TGCAGCGTTGGGGCAGGGGGCGTCACAGATACGCAGTATTTT
V: TRBV29-1
size: -
J: TRBJ2-3
length: 14
D: TRBD1

CDR3: CASSWTSGSSYNEQFF
DNA: TGTGCCAGCAGCTGGACTAGCGGGAGCTCCTACAATGAGCAGTTCTTC
V: TRBV6-4
size: -
J: TRBJ2-1
length: 16
D: TRBD2

CDR3: CASSDGRNTEAFF
DNA: TGTGCCAGCAGTGACGGCAGGAACACTGAAGCTTTCTTT
V: TRBV6-4
size: few
J: TRBJ1-1
length: 13
D: -

CDR3: CASSIGSPTSTDTQYF
DNA: TGTGCCAGTAGTATAGGGAGCCCCACTAGCACAGATACGCAGTATTTT
V: TRBV19
size: -
J: TRBJ2-3
length: 16
D: -

CDR3: CASSPLAGGSHEQFF
DNA: TGTGCCAGCAGCCCCCTAGCGGGGGGGAGCCATGAGCAGTTCTTC
V: TRBV7-8
size: once
J: TRBJ2-1
length: 15
D: TRBD2

CDR3: CASRQGANNEQFF
DNA: TGCGCCAGTCGACAGGGGGCAAACAATGAGCAGTTCTTC
V: TRBV5-1
size: -
J: TRBJ2-1
length: 13
D: TRBD1

CDR3: CASSYQGGGNSPLHF
DNA: TGTGCCAGCAGTTATCAGGGCGGTGGAAATTCACCCCTCCACTTT
V: TRBV6-5
size: -
J: TRBJ1-6
length: 15
D: -

CDR3: CASSPDRRNEKLFF
DNA: TGTGCCAGCTCCCCGGACAGAAGAAATGAAAAACTGTTTTTT
V: TRBV18
size: -
J: TRBJ1-4
length: 14
D: -

CDR3: CASSRIGGPSYNEQFF
DNA: TGCGCCAGCAGCCGCATCGGGGGGCCCTCCTACAATGAGCAGTTCTTC
V: TRBV5-1
size: -
J: TRBJ2-1
length: 16
D: -

CDR3: CSASMDTGYNSPLHF
DNA: TGCAGTGCTAGTATGGACACTGGGTATAATTCACCCCTCCACTTT
V: TRBV20-1
size: -
J: TRBJ1-6
length: 15
D: -

CDR3: CASSWSRGEAFF
DNA: TGTGCCAGCAGCTGGTCTAGGGGGGAAGCTTTCTTT
V: TRBV11-2
size: -
J: TRBJ1-1
length: 12
D: -

CDR3: CATSREDGYGYTF
DNA: TGTGCCACCAGCAGGGAGGACGGCTATGGCTACACCTTC
V: TRBV15
size: -
J: TRBJ1-2
length: 13
D: -

CDR3: CASSGTGYTEAFF
DNA: TGCGCCAGCAGTGGTACAGGGTACACTGAAGCTTTCTTT
V: TRBV5-1
size: -
J: TRBJ1-1
length: 13
D: -

CDR3: CASRTRQGSYEQYF
DNA: TGTGCCAGCAGGACGAGACAGGGGAGTTACGAGCAGTACTTC
V: TRBV6-6
size: -
J: TRBJ2-7
length: 14
D: TRBD1

CDR3: CASSSRMAALGGYTF
DNA: TGTGCCAGCAGCTCTAGAATGGCAGCTCTTGGGGGCTACACCTTC
V: TRBV11-2
size: -
J: TRBJ1-2
length: 15
D: -

CDR3: CASSLGTGTPDTQYF
DNA: TGTGCCAGCAGCTTAGGGACAGGGACCCCAGATACGCAGTATTTT
V: TRBV5-4
size: -
J: TRBJ2-3
length: 15
D: TRBD1

CDR3: CASSLGQYQRGYTF
DNA: TGTGCCAGCAGCCTGGGACAGTATCAACGTGGCTACACCTTC
V: TRBV3-1/TRBV3-2
size: -
J: TRBJ1-2
length: 14
D: TRBD1

CDR3: CASRTGDQPQHF
DNA: TGTGCCAGCAGAACAGGGGATCAGCCCCAGCATTTT
V: TRBV6-5
size: -
J: TRBJ1-5
length: 12
D: TRBD1

CDR3: CAISEGRSSYEQYF
DNA: TGTGCCATCAGTGAGGGCCGAAGCTCCTACGAGCAGTACTTC
V: TRBV10-3
size: -
J: TRBJ2-7
length: 14
D: -

CDR3: CASSGGTGGTGELFF
DNA: TGTGCCAGCAGCGGAGGGACAGGGGGAACCGGGGAGCTGTTTTTT
V: TRBV9
size: -
J: TRBJ2-2
length: 15
D: TRBD1

CDR3: CASSQGGSRGEQFF
DNA: TGTGCCAGCAGCCAAGGTGGCAGCCGGGGTGAGCAGTTCTTC
V: TRBV3-1/TRBV3-2
size: -
J: TRBJ2-1
length: 14
D: -

CDR3: CASSLDSVGNTIYF
DNA: TGTGCCAGCAGCTTGGACAGCGTGGGAAACACCATATATTTT
V: TRBV11-2
size: -
J: TRBJ1-3
length: 14
D: -